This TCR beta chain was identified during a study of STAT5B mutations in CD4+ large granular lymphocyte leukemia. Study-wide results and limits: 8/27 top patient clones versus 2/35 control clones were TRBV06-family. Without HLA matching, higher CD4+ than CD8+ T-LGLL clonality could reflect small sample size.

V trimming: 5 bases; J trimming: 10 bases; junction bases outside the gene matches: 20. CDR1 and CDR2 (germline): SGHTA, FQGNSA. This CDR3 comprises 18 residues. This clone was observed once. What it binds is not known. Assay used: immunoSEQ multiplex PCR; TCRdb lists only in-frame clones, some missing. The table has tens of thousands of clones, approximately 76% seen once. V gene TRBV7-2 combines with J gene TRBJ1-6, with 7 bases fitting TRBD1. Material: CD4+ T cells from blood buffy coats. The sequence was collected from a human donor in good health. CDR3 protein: CASSRRHPDRVSPSPLHF. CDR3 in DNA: TGTGCCAGCAGCCGCCGGCATCCCGACAGGGTGTCCCCCTCACCCCTCCACTTT.